These 10 T cell receptor beta chains came from one sample sequenced in a study of T cells after yellow fever vaccination. TCRdb reprocessed the 5' RACE reads via MiXCR and lists one record per CDR3 protein. The data show 120,000 or so distinct CDR3 sequences, with about 16% seen just once and roughly two fifths held by the top ten. Sequenced material: CD8+ T cells sorted from PBMCs, taken 5 days after the yellow fever booster vaccination. The receptors shown here come from a man between 18 and 29 years old who received the YFV17D yellow fever vaccine.

V usage is TRBV4-1 and J usage is TRBJ2-3; D gene unclear. Trimming cost V 8 bases and J 6 bases, with 9 bases left between them. There are 11 residues in the CDR3. Per germline, CDR1 MGHRA and CDR2 YSYEKL. For the CDR3, the DNA is TGCGCCAGCTCCATGGGGGATACGCAGTATTTT. It yields the protein CASSMGDTQYF.

This clonotype came up a few times. The chain is built from TRBV10-3 and TRBJ2-7; weak D call: TRBD2 (5 bases). The V end lost 3 bases, the J end lost 0 bases, and 6 bases lay between the germline ends. Looked up from germline, CDR1 is ENHRY and CDR2 is SYGVKD. CDR3 length: 13 residues. The CDR3 nucleotides are TGTGCCATCAGTGAAGAGGGCTCCTACGAGCAGTACTTC. It translates to CAISEEGSYEQYF.

J is TRBJ2-2 and V is TRBV7-9; 9 bases fit TRBD2. The CDR3 loop spans 15 amino acids. Germline V gene sequence: CDR1 SEHNR, CDR2 FQNEAQ (reference sequence). Trimming cost V 6 bases and J 7 bases; bases outside gene matches: 9. The CDR3 spells CASRLAGVLGGELFF. As DNA, the CDR3 is TGTGCCAGCAGACTAGCGGGCGTCCTCGGCGGGGAGCTGTTTTTT.

V is TRBV7-9 and J is TRBJ1-3; D gene unclear. V was pared by 5 bases and J by 2 bases, with 13 bases between. Germline values: CDR1 SEHNR, CDR2 FQNEAQ (reference sequence). The CDR3 contains 15 residues. CDR3 in amino acids: CASSGLASAGNTIYF. CDR3 in DNA: TGTGCCAGCAGCGGTTTAGCGTCGGCTGGAAACACCATATATTTT.

This clonotype was picked up many times. The chain has TRBV4-1 and TRBJ2-7; 7 bases align to TRBD1. With V trimmed by 2 bases and J by 4 bases, 5 bases remained unmatched. Per germline, CDR1 MGHRA and CDR2 YSYEKL. The CDR3 loop spans 14 amino acids. CDR3 coding DNA: TGCGCCAGCAGCCAAAACAGGGGAGATTACGAGCAGTACGTC. This translates into CASSQNRGDYEQYV.

This clonotype was observed many times. The rearrangement uses TRBV28 and TRBJ2-7; D might be TRBD2 (5 bases). The V gene lost 5 bases and the J gene lost 3 bases, with 14 bases spanning the gap. The CDR3 length is 14 residues. Germline CDR1 and CDR2: MDHEN and SYDVKM. The CDR3 sequence is CASSMAGRIYEQYV. Written as DNA, the CDR3 is TGTGCCAGCAGTATGGCGGGCAGGATCTACGAGCAGTACGTC.

The table lists this clonotype with a few counts. A much larger clone differs by one base, so this may be a read error. The chain is built from TRBV7-2 and TRBJ2-3; D remains unclear. Per the germline V gene, CDR1 is SGHTA and CDR2 is FQGNSA. This CDR3 has 12 amino acids. V shed 3 bases and J shed 3 bases, with 4 bases lying between them. The chain's CDR3 is CASSFFTDTQYF. CDR3 nucleotide sequence: TGTGCCAGCAGCTTTTTTACAGATACGCAGTATTTT.

Only a few counts were recorded for this clonotype. The gene calls are TRBV27 and TRBJ2-5; 8 bases agree with TRBD1. The CDR3 runs to 13 residues. The germline V gene encodes CDR1 MNHEY and CDR2 SMNVEV (reference sequence). The V segment lost 10 bases and the J segment 3 bases; nucleotides outside the gene matches: 7. CDR3 region: CATRETGEETQYF. Here the CDR3 DNA reads TGTGCCACCCGCGAGACAGGGGAAGAGACCCAGTACTTC.

The rearrangement joins TRBV29-1 to TRBJ2-3; a possible D gene is TRBD2 (6 bases). This CDR3 contains 17 residues. Germline CDR1 SQVTM, CDR2 ANQGSEA. V was shortened by 1 base and J by 6 bases, with 23 bases between the two germline ends. The CDR3 protein is CSVEVPRALGGPDTQYF. CDR3 nucleotides: TGCAGCGTTGAAGTTCCTAGGGCACTGGGAGGCCCGGATACGCAGTATTTT.

The table lists this clonotype with a few counts. This chain joins TRBV4-1 and TRBJ1-2, with a possible D match to TRBD1 (6 bases). This CDR3 has 16 amino acids. V was clipped by 0 bases and J by 4 bases, with 15 bases between them. Per the germline V gene, CDR1 is MGHRA and CDR2 is YSYEKL. The CDR3 protein is CASSQEPQGLAYGYTF. The CDR3 region has the DNA TGCGCCAGCAGCCAAGAACCTCAGGGGCTCGCCTATGGCTACACCTTC.